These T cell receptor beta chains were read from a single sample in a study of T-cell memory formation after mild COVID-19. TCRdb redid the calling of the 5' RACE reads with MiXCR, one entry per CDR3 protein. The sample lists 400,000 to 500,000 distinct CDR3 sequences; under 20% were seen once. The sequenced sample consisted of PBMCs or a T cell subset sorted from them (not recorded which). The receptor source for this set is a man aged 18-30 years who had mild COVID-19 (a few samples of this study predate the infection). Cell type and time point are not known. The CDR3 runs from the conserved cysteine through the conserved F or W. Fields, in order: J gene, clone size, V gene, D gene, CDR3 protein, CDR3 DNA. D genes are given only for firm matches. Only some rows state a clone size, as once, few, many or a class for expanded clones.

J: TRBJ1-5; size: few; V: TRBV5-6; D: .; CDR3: CASSLGRGNQPQHF; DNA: TGTGCCAGCAGCTTGGGCAGGGGAAATCAGCCCCAGCATTTT
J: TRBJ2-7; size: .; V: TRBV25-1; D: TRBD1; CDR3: CASSESLGTGGYEQYF; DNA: TGTGCCAGCAGTGAAAGTTTGGGGACAGGGGGTTACGAGCAGTACTTC
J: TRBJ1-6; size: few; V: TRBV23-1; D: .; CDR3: CAGVGSYNSPLHF; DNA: TGCGCCGGAGTGGGTTCCTATAATTCACCCCTCCACTTT
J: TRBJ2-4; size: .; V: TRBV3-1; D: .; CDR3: CASSRRGPRNGPKGEYF; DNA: TGTGCCAGCAGCCGGCGGGGGCCTCGGAACGGACCAAAGGGGGAGTACTTC
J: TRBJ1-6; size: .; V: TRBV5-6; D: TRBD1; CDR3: CASSLTGESPLHF; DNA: TGTGCCAGCAGCTTAACAGGGGAGTCACCCCTCCACTTT
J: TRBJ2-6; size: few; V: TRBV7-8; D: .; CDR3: CASSLERPWGRVISGANVLTF; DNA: TGTGCCAGCAGCTTAGAGCGCCCGTGGGGCAGGGTGATATCTGGGGCCAACGTCCTGACTTTC
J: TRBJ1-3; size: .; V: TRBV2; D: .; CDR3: CASRRDGGSSGNTIYF; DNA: TGTGCCAGCAGGAGGGACGGTGGAAGCTCTGGAAACACCATATATTTT
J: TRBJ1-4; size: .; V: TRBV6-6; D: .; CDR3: CASSYPVGELNEKLFF; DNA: TGTGCCAGCAGTTACCCGGTGGGAGAACTTAATGAAAAACTGTTTTTT
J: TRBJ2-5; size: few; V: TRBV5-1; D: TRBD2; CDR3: CASSWGTSAQETQYF; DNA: TGCGCCAGCAGCTGGGGGACTAGCGCACAAGAGACCCAGTACTTC
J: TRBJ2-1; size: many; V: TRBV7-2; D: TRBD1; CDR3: CASSLAFAGTGNEQFF; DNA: TGTGCCAGCAGCTTAGCGTTCGCGGGGACAGGGAATGAGCAGTTCTTC
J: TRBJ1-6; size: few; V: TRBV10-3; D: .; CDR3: CAIRTDLNRVSPLHF; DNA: TGTGCCATCAGAACTGACCTAAATCGGGTTTCACCCCTCCACTTT
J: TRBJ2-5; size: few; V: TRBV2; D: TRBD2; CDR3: CASSGTSGGFGTQYF; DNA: TGTGCCAGCAGTGGTACTAGCGGGGGGTTTGGGACCCAGTACTTC
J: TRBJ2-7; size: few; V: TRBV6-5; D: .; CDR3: CASSSYSYEQYF; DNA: TGTGCCAGCTCTTCCTACTCCTACGAGCAGTACTTC
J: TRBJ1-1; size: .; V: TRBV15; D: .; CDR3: CATSMGGQVEAFF; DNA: TGTGCCACCAGCATGGGGGGGCAAGTTGAAGCTTTCTTT
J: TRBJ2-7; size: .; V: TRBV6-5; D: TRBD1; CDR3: CASSYGGWDRGVNLTYEQYF; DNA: TGTGCCAGCAGTTACGGGGGATGGGACAGGGGAGTTAACCTAACCTACGAGCAGTACTTC
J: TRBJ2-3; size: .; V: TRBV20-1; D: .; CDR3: CSARDPLTDTQYF; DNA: TGCAGTGCTAGAGATCCCCTCACAGATACGCAGTATTTT
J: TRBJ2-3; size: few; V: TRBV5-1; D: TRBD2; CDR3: CASSGWTSGNTDTQYF; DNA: TGCGCCAGCAGCGGATGGACTAGCGGGAACACAGATACGCAGTATTTT
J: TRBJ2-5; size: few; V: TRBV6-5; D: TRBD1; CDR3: CASSYGGDRVWETQYF; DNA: TGTGCCAGCAGTTACGGGGGGGACAGGGTTTGGGAGACCCAGTACTTC
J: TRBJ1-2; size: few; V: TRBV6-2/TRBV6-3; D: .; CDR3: CASTGVLHYGYTF; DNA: TGTGCCAGCACCGGGGTCCTCCACTATGGCTACACCTTC
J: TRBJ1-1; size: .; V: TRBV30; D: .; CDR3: CAWRPANTEAFF; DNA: TGTGCCTGGAGGCCCGCTAACACTGAAGCTTTCTTT
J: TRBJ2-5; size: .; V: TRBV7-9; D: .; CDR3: CASSLANSGYLWGETQYF; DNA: TGTGCCAGCAGCTTAGCCAATAGCGGCTACCTATGGGGGGAGACCCAGTACTTC
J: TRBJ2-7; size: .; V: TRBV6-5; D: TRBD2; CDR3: CASSYGSGGYEQYF; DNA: TGTGCCAGCAGTTACGGTAGCGGGGGCTACGAGCAGTACTTC
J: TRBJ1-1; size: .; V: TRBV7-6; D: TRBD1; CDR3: CASSHTGGVGPEAFF; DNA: TGTGCCAGCAGCCATACAGGGGGCGTGGGACCTGAAGCTTTCTTT
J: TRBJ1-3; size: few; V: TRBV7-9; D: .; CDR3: CASSLGSGNTIYF; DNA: TGTGCCAGCAGCTTAGGTTCTGGAAACACCATATATTTT
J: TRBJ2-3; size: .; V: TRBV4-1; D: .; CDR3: CASSQGNAGKGYTQYF; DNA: TGCGCCAGCAGCCAAGGAAACGCGGGGAAAGGCTATACGCAGTATTTT
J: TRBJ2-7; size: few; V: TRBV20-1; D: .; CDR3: CSAGPGQGLYEQYF; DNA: TGCAGTGCTGGCCCGGGACAAGGTCTATACGAGCAGTACTTC
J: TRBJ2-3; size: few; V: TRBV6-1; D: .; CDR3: CASSEQQSDTQYF; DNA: TGTGCCAGCAGTGAACAACAGTCAGATACGCAGTATTTT
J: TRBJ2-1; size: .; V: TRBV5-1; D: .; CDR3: CASSLGALLAEQFF; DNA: TGCGCCAGCAGCTTGGGGGCCCTTCTTGCTGAGCAGTTCTTC
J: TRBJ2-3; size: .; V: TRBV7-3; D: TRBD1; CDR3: CASSPPGGAPDTQYF; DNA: TGTGCCAGCAGCCCCCCAGGGGGCGCCCCAGATACGCAGTATTTT
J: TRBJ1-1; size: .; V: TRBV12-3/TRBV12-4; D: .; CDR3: CASSGRGGTNTEAFF; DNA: TGTGCCAGCAGTGGGAGGGGGGGCACGAACACTGAAGCTTTCTTT
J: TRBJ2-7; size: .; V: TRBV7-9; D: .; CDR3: CASRRTEVDSYEQYF; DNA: TGTGCCAGCAGGCGGACAGAAGTTGACTCCTACGAGCAGTACTTC
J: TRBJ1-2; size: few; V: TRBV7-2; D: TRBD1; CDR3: CASSYPGQGDGYTF; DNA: TGTGCCAGCAGCTACCCGGGACAGGGAGATGGCTACACCTTC